This T cell receptor (beta chain) was sequenced for a study of T cells in Graves' hyperthyroidism and ophthalmopathy. The CDR3 has 15 residues. Germline V gene lookup returns CDR1 SGDLS and CDR2 YYNGEE. Trimming removed 4 bases from V and 3 bases from J, with 14 bases in between. General study points: Separation of ophthalmopathy from stable hyperthyroidism was achieved by a 13 V-J model. A median about 7 months before onset, the model predicted ophthalmopathy.

Fresh 10 ml peripheral blood yielded PBMCs. Template material for amplifying TCR beta CDR3 regions consisted of RNA transcripts. Researchers ran a first-round RT-PCR on the TCR CDR3 using the HTBI primer set. TCRdb analysed the multiplex PCR reads with MiXCR anew, one entry per CDR3 protein. The sample holds tens of thousands of distinct CDR3 sequences, approximately 57% seen once. In its sample, this clonotype was seen many times. Its specificity is not known. Sequenced: blood. This chain uses TRBV9 with TRBJ2-1; D gene uncertain. This sequence originates from a woman in her fifties or sixties with Graves' ophthalmopathy. CDR3 sequence reads: CASSPRLEDYNEQFF. In nucleotides, the CDR3 is TGTGCCAGCAGCCCCCGTTTAGAGGACTACAATGAGCAGTTCTTC. Based on the CDR3 plus reference TRBV9 and TRBJ2-1, the full variable domain is DSGVTQTPKHLITATGQRVTLRCSPRSGDLSVYWYQQSLDQGLQFLIQYYNGEERAKGNILERFSAQQFPDLHSELNLSSLELGDSALYFCASSPRLEDYNEQFFGPGTRLTVL.